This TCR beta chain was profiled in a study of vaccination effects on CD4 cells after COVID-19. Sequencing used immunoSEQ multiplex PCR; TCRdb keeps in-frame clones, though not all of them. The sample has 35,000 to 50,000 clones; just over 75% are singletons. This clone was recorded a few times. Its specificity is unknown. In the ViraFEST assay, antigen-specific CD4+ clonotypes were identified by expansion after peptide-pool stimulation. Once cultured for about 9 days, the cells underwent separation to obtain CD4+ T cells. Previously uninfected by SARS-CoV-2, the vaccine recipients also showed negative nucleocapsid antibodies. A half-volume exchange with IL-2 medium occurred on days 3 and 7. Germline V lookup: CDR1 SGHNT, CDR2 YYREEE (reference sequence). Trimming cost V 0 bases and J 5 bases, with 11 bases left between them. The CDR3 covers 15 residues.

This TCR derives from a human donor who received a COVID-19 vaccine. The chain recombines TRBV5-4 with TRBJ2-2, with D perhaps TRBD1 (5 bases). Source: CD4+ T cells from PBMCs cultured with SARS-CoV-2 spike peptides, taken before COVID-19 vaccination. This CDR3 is CASSLEQGRTGELFF. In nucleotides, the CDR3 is TGTGCCAGCAGCTTGGAGCAGGGCCGTACCGGGGAGCTGTTTTTT.